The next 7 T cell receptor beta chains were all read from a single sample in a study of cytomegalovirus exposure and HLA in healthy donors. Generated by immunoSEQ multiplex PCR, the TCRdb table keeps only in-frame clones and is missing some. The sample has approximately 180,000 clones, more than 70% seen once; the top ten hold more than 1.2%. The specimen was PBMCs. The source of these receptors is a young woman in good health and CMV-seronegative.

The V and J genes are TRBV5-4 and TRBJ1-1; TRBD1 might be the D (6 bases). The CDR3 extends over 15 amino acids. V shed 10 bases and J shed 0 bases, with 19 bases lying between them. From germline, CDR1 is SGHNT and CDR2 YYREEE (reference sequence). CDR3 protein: CADQGPAELNTEAFF. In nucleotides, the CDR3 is TGTGCCGACCAGGGGCCCGCGGAGCTGAACACTGAAGCTTTCTTT.

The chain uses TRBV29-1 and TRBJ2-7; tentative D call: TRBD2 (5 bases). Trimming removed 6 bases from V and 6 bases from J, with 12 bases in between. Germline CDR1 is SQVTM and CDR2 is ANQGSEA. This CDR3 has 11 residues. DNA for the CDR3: TGCAGCGTCAAAGCGGAAGGCGAGCAGTACTTC. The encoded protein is CSVKAEGEQYF.

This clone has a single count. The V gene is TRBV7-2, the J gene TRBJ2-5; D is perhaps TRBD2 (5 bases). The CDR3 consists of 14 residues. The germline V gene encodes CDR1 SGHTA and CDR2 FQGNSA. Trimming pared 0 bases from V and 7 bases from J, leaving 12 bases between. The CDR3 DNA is TGTGCCAGCAGCTTAGCGACCGGAGGAGGGACCCAGTACTTC. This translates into CASSLATGGGTQYF.

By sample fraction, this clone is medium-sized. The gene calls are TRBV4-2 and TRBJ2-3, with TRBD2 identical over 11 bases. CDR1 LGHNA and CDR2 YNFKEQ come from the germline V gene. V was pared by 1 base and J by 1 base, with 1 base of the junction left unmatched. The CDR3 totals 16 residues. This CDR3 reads CASSQALAGGTDTQYF. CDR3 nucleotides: TGTGCCAGCAGCCAAGCACTAGCGGGGGGCACAGATACGCAGTATTTT.

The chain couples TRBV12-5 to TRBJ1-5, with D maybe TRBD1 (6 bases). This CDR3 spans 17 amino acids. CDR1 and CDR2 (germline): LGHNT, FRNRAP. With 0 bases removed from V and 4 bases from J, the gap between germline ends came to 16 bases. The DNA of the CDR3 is TGTGCTAGTGGTTTGGTACGGGGGGCTGAGTATAATCAGCCCCAGCATTTT. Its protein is CASGLVRGAEYNQPQHF.

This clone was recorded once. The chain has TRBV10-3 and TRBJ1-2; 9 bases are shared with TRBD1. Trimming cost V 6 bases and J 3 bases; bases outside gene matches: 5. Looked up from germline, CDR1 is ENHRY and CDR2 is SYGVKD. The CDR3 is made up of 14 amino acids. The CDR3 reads CAIRMTGGYYGYTF. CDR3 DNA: TGTGCCATCAGAATGACAGGGGGATACTATGGCTACACCTTC.

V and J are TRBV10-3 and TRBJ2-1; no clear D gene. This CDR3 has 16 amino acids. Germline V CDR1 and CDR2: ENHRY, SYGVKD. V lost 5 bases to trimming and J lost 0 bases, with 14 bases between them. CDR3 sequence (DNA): TGTGCCATCAGTCGGCTCAGGAACAGCTCCTACAATGAGCAGTTCTTC. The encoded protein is CAISRLRNSSYNEQFF.